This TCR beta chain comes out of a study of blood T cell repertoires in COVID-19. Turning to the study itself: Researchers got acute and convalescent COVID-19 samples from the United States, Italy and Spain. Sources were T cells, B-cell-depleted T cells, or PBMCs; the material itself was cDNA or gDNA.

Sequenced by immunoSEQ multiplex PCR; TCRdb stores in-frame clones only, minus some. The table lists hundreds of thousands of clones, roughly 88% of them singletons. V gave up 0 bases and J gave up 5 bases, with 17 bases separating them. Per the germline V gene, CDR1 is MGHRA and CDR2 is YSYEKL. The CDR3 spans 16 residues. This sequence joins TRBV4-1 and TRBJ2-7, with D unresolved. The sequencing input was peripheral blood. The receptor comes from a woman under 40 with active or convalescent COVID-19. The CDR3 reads CASSQDPAAPVDEQYF. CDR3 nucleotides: TGCGCCAGCAGCCAAGACCCCGCCGCTCCGGTCGACGAGCAGTACTTC.